This T cell receptor beta chain derives from a study of CD8+ T cells in alopecia areata. Notes on the study in general: Scalp sample sequencing also detects resident alphabeta T cells of normal skin. Whereas mice showed it more clearly, TCR sharing across patients was murkier, possibly because of HLA.

Regarding this clone: Its matching antigen is unknown.

Starting from PBMCs, sorting isolated CD4+ and CD8+ T cells. After isolation, RNA underwent reverse transcription to generate cDNA as the sequencing template. The data were produced by immunoSEQ multiplex PCR, yet TCRdb's version contains in-frame clones alone and is incomplete. The sample lists 150,000 or so clones, about three fifths occurring once. V lost 4 bases and J lost 4, with 13 bases in between. Germline V gene sequence: CDR1 SQVTM, CDR2 ANQGSEA. The CDR3 has 13 residues. The receptor's source is a human donor with alopecia areata. The source material was CD4+ T cells sorted from blood, sampled at week 0. The chain carries TRBV29-1 and TRBJ1-2; D unclear. The CDR3 loop is CSVGPEVGYGYTF. The DNA for the CDR3 is TGCAGCGTTGGCCCAGAGGTGGGCTATGGCTACACCTTC. Together with reference TRBV29-1 and TRBJ1-2, the CDR3 gives the full variable domain: SAVISQKPSRDICQRGTSLTIQCQVDSQVTMMFWYRQQPGQSLTLIATANQGSEATYESGFVIDKFPISRPNLTFSTLTVSNMSPEDSSIYLCSVGPEVGYGYTFGSGTRLTVV.